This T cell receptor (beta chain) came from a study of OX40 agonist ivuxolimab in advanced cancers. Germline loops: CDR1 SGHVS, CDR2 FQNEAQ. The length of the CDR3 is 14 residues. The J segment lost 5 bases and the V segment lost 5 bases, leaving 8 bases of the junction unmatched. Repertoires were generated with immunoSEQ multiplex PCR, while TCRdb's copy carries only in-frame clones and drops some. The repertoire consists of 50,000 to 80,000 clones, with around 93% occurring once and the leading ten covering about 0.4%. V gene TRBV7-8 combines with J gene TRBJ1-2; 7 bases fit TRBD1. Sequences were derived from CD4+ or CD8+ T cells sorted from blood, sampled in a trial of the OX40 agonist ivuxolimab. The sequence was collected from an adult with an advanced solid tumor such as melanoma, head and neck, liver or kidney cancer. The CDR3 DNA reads TGTGCCAGCAGCAGACAAGGACAGGAATATGGCTACACCTTC. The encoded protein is CASSRQGQEYGYTF.